Reported below is one T cell receptor beta chain. The antigen is undetermined. Generated by immunoSEQ multiplex PCR, the TCRdb table keeps only in-frame clones and is missing some. The table records 120,000 to 150,000 clones, around nine tenths of them present only once. The junction had 8 bases not matched to a gene; V was cut back by 4 bases and J by 1 base. From germline, CDR1 is KGHSH and CDR2 LQKENI. The length of the CDR3 is 16 residues. The sample belongs to a study of T cell responses to AZD1222 COVID-19 vaccine. Study observations and caveats: Spike-specific TCR breadth and depth went up after people got two AZD1222 doses. Baseline serology detected seropositivity in only 5 to 7 AZD1222 recipients. Clonal diversity was possibly underestimated, and white British individuals and females predominated among donors. At 160-218 and 743-854, vaccine-associated CD4 TCRs were dominant, and they spanned spike.

The sequence came from an adult who received the AZD1222 COVID-19 vaccine. The genes are TRBV18 and TRBJ2-5; TRBD1 matches at 8 bases. Source: peripheral blood, taken 28 days after the second AZD1222 dose. CDR3 region: CASSLATGDFQETQYF. In nucleotides, the CDR3 is TGTGCCAGCTCACTTGCGACAGGGGATTTCCAAGAGACCCAGTACTTC.